The clone carrying this TCR beta chain has ten or more counts. Its target is not known. A single record per CDR3 protein comes from TCRdb applying MiXCR to the 5' RACE reads. The sample has 350,000 to 400,000 distinct CDR3 sequences, roughly 30% seen once. This entry belongs to a study of identical twins' blood T cells. Whole-study results and caveats: Twin similarity might stem from environmental factors, not only genetics. Twins shared about as many clonotypes as their cloneset sizes predicted. Twins reportedly had markedly more similar V usage than unrelated donors, even among out-of-frame TCRbeta clonotypes.

V was cut by 3 bases and J by 4 bases, with 7 bases left in between. The CDR3 totals 12 residues. The germline V gene encodes CDR1 LNHDA and CDR2 SQIVND (reference sequence). The chain combines TRBV19 with TRBJ2-7, with D unclear. The sequenced sample was PBMCs. This sequence originates from a woman between 18 and 49 years old in good health. The CDR3 nucleotides read TGTGCCAGTAGTATGGACCCTTACGAGCAGTACTTC. The encoded protein is CASSMDPYEQYF. The complete variable domain, with remaining parts taken from reference TRBV19 and TRBJ2-7, reads DGGITQSPKYLFRKEGQNVTLSCEQNLNHDAMYWYRQDPGQGLRLIYYSQIVNDFQKGDIAEGYSVSREKKESFPLTVTSAQKNPTAFYLCASSMDPYEQYFGPGTRLTVT.